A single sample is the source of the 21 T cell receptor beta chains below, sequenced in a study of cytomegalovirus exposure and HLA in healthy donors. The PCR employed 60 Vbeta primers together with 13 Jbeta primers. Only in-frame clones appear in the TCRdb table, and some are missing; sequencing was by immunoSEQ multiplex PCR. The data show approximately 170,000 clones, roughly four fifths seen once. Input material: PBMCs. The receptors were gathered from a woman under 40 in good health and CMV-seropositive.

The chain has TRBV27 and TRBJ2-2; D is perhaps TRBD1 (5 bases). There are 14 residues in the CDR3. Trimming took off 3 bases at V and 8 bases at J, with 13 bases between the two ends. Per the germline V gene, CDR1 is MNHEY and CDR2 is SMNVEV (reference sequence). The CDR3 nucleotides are TGTGCCAGCAGTTTCGACAGCTATAGGGGGGAGCTGTTTTTT. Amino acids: CASSFDSYRGELFF.

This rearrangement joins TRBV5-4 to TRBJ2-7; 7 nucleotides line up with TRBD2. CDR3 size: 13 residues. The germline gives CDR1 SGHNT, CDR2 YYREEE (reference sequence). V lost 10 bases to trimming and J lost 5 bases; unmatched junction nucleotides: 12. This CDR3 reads CAGSGGMRHEQYF. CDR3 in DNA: TGTGCCGGCTCGGGGGGTATGCGCCACGAGCAGTACTTC. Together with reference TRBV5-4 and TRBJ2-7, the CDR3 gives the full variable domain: ETGVTQSPTHLIKTRGQQVTLRCSSQSGHNTVSWYQQALGQGPQFIFQYYREEENGRGNFPPRFSGLQFPNYSSELNVNALELDDSALYLCAGSGGMRHEQYFGPGTRLTVT.

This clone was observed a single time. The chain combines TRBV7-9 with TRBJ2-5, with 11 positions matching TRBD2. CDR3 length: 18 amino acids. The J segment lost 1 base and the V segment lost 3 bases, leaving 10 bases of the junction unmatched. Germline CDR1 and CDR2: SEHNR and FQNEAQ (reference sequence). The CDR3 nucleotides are TGTGCCAGCAGCTTCATCCGCACTAGCGGGGGTCCCCAAGAGACCCAGTACTTC. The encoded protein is CASSFIRTSGGPQETQYF.

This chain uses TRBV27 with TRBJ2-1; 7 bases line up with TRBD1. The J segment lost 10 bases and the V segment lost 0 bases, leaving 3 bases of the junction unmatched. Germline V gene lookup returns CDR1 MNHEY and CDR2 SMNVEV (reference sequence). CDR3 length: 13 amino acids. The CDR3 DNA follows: TGTGCCAGCAGTTTATCGCGGACAGGCGAGCAGTTCTTC. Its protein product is CASSLSRTGEQFF.

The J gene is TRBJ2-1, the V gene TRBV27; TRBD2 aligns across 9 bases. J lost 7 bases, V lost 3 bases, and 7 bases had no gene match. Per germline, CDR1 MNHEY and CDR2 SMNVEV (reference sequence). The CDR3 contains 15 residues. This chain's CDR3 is CASSLGSGRGNEQFF. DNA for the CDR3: TGTGCCAGCAGTTTGGGTAGCGGGAGAGGAAATGAGCAGTTCTTC.

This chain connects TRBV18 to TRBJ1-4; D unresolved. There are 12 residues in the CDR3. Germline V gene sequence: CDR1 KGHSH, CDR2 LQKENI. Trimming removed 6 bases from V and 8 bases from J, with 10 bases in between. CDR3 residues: CASSPDTEKLFF. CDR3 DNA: TGTGCCAGCTCCCCCGACACGGAAAAACTGTTTTTT. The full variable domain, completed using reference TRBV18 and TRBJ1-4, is NAGVMQNPRHLVRRRGQEARLRCSPMKGHSHVYWYRQLPEEGLKFMVYLQKENIIDESGMPKERFSAEFPKEGPSILRIQQVVRGDSAAYFCASSPDTEKLFFGSGTQLSVL.

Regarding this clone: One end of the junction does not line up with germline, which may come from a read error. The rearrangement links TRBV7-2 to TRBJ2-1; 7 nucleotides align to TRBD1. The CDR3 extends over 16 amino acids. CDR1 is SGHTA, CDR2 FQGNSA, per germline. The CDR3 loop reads CARSLRDSLPYNEQFF. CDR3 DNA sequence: TGTGCCAGAAGCTTAAGGGACAGTCTCCCCTACAATGAGCAGTTCTTC.

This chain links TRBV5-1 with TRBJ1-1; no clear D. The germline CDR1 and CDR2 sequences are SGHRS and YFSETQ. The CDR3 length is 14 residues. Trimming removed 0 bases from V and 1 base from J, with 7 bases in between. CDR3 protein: CASSLGRWNTEAFF. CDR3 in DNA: TGCGCCAGCAGCTTGGGGAGGTGGAACACTGAAGCTTTCTTT. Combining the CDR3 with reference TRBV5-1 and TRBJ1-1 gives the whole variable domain KAGVTQTPRYLIKTRGQQVTLSCSPISGHRSVSWYQQTPGQGLQFLFEYFSETQRNKGNFPGRFSGRQFSNSRSEMNVSTLELGDSALYLCASSLGRWNTEAFFGQGTRLTVV.

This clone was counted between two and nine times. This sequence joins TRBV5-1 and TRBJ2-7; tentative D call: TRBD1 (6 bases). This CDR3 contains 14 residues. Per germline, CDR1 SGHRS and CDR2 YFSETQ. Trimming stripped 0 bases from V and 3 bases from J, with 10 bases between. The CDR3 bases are TGCGCCAGCAGCTTGGGGGGGCAGTACTACGAGCAGTACTTC. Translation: CASSLGGQYYEQYF.

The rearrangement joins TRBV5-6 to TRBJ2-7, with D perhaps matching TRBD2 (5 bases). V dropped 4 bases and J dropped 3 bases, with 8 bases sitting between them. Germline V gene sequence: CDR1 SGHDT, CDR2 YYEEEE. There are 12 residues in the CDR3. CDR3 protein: CASSLRDYEQYF. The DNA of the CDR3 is TGTGCCAGCAGCCTCCGGGACTACGAGCAGTACTTC.

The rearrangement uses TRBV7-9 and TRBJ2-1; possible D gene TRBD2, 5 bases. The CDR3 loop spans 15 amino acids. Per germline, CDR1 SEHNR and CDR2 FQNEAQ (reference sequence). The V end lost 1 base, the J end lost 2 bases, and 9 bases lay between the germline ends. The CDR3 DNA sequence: TGTGCCAGCAGCTTAGTGACGGGAACCTACAATGAGCAGTTCTTC. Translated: CASSLVTGTYNEQFF. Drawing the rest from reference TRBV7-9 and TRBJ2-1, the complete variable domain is DTGVSQNPRHKITKRGQNVTFRCDPISEHNRLYWYRQTLGQGPEFLTYFQNEAQLEKSRLLSDRFSAERPKGSFSTLEIQRTEQGDSAMYLCASSLVTGTYNEQFFGPGTRLTVL.

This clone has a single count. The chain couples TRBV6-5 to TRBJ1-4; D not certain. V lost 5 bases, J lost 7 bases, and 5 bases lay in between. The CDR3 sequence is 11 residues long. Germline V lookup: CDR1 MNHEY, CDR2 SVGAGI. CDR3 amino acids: CASSLGEKLFF. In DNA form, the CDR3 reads TGTGCCAGCAGTCTCGGTGAAAAACTGTTTTTT.

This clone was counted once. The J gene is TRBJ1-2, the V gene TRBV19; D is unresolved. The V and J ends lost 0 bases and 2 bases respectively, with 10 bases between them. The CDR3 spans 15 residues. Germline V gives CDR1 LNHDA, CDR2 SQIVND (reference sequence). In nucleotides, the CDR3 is TGTGCCAGTAGTATAGAGGGCAGAAGCAACTATGGCTACACCTTC. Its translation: CASSIEGRSNYGYTF.

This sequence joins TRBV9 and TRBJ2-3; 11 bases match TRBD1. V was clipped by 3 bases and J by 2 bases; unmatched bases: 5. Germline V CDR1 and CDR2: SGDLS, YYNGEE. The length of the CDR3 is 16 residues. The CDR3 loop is CASSARDRGVTDTQYF. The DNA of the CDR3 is TGTGCCAGCAGCGCCCGGGACAGGGGGGTCACAGATACGCAGTATTTT.

The CDR3: CASSSGDRIVRTEAFF. The CDR3 DNA reads as TGTGCCAGCAGCTCCGGTGACAGGATCGTTAGGACTGAAGCTTTCTTT. The chain carries TRBV11-2 and TRBJ1-1, with D perhaps TRBD1 (6 bases). The V gene lost 4 bases and the J gene lost 5 bases, with 20 bases spanning the gap. The CDR3 loop spans 16 amino acids. CDR1 is SGHAT and CDR2 is FQNNGV in the germline V gene.

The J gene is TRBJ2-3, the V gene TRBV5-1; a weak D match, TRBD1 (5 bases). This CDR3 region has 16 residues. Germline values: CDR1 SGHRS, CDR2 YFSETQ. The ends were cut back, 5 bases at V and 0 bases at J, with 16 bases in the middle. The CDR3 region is CASSTYRGRSTDTQYF. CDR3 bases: TGCGCCAGCAGTACCTATAGGGGTCGGAGCACAGATACGCAGTATTTT.

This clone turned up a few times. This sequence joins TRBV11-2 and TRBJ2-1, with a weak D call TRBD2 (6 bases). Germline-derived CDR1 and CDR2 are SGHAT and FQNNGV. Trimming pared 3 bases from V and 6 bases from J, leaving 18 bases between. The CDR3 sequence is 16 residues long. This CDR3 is CASSFSPGEGFNEQFF. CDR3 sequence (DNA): TGTGCCAGCAGCTTCTCGCCGGGAGAAGGGTTCAATGAGCAGTTCTTC.

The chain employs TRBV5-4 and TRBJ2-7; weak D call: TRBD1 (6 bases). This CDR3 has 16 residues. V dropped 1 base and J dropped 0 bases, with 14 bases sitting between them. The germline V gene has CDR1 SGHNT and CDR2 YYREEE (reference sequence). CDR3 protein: CASSLTGQWNSYEQYF. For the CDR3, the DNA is TGTGCCAGCAGCTTGACCGGACAGTGGAACTCCTACGAGCAGTACTTC. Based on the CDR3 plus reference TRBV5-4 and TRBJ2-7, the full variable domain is ETGVTQSPTHLIKTRGQQVTLRCSSQSGHNTVSWYQQALGQGPQFIFQYYREEENGRGNFPPRFSGLQFPNYSSELNVNALELDDSALYLCASSLTGQWNSYEQYFGPGTRLTVT.

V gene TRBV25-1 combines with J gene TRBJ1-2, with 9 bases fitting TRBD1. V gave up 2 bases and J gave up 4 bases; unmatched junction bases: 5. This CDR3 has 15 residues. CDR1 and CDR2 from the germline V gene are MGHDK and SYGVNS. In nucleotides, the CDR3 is TGTGCCAGCAGTGAAAGTGGGACAGGGACCTATGGCTACACCTTC. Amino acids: CASSESGTGTYGYTF.

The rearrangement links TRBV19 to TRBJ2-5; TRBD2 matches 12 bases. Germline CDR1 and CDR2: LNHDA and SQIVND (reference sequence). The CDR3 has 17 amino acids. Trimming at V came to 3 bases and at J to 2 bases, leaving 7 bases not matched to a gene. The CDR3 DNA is TGTGCCAGTAGTATTAGGCTAGCGGGAGGGAGGCAAGAGACCCAGTACTTC. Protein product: CASSIRLAGGRQETQYF.

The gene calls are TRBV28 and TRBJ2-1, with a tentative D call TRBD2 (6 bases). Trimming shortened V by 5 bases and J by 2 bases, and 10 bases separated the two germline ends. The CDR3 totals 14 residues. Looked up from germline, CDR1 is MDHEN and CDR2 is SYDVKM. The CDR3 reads CASSLGTAYNEQFF. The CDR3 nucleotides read TGTGCCAGCAGTCTTGGGACTGCCTACAATGAGCAGTTCTTC.